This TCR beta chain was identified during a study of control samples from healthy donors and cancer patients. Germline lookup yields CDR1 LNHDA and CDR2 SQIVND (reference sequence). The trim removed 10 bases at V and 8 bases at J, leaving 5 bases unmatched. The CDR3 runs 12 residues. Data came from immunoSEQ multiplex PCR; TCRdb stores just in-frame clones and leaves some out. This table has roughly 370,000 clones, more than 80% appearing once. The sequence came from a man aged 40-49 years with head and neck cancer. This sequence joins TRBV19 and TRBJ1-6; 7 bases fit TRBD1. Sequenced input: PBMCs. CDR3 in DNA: TGTGCCACCCGGGACAGTTATTCACCCCTCCACTTT. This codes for CATRDSYSPLHF. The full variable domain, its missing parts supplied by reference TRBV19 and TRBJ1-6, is DGGITQSPKYLFRKEGQNVTLSCEQNLNHDAMYWYRQDPGQGLRLIYYSQIVNDFQKGDIAEGYSVSREKKESFPLTVTSAQKNPTAFYLCATRDSYSPLHFGNGTRLTVT.